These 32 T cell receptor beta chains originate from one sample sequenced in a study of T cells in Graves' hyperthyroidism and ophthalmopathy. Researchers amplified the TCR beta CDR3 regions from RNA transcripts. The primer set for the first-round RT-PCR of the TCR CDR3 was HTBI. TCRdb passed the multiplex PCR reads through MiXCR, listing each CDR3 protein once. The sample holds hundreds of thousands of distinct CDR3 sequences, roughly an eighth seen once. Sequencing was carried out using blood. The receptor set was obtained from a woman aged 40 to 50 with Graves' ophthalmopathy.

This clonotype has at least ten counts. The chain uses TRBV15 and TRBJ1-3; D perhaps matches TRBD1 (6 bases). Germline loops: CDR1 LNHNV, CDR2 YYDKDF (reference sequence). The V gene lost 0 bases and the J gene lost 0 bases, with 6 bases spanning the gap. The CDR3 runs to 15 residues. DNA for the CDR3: TGTGCCACCAGCAGAGACAGGGGCTCTGGAAACACCATATATTTT. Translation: CATSRDRGSGNTIYF.

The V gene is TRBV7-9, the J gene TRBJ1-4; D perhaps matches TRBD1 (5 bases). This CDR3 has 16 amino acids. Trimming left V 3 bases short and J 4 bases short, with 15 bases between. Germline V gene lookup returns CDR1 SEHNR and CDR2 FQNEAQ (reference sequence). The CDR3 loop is CASSFGHTKHNEKLFF. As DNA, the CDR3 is TGTGCCAGCAGCTTCGGACACACTAAACATAATGAAAAACTGTTTTTT.

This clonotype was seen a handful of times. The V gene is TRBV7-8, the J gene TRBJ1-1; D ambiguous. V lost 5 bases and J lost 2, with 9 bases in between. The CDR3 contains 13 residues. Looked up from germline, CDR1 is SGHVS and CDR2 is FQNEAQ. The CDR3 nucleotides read TGTGCCAGCAGCCAACAAAGTAACACTGAAGCTTTCTTT. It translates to CASSQQSNTEAFF.

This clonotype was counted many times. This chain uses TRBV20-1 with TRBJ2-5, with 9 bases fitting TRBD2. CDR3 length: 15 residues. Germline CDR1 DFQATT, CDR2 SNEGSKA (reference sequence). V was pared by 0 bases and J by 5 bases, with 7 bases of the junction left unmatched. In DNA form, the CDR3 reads TGCAGTGCTAGAGATCGGCGGGAGGGCCGGGAGACCCAGTACTTC. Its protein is CSARDRREGRETQYF.

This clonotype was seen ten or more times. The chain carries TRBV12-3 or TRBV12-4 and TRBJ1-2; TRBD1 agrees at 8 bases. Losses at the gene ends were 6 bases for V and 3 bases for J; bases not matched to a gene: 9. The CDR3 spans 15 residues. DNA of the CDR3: TGTGCCAGCAGCCCACAGGGGGGGGTTTACTATGGCTACACCTTC. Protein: CASSPQGGVYYGYTF.

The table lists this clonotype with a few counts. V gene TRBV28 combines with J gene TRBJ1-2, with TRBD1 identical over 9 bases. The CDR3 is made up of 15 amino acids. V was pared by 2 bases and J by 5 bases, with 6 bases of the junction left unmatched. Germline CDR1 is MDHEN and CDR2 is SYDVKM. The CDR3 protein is CASSLSGTGYYGYTF. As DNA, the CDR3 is TGTGCCAGCAGTTTAAGTGGGACAGGGTATTATGGCTACACCTTC.

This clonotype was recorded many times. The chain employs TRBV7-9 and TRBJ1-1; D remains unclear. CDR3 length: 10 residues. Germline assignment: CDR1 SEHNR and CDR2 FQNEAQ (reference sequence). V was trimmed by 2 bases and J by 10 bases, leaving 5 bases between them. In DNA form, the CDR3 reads TGTGCCAGCAGCTTAATCCTAGCTTTCTTT. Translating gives CASSLILAFF.

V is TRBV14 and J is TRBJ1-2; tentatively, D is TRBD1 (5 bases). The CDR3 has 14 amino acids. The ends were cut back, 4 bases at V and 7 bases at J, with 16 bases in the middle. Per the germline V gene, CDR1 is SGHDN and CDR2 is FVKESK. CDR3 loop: CASSLVRGRGGYTF. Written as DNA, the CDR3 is TGTGCCAGCAGCCTTGTCCGGGGGAGAGGTGGCTACACCTTC. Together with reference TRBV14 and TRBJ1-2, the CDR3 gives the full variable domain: EAGVTQFPSHSVIEKGQTVTLRCDPISGHDNLYWYRRVMGKEIKFLLHFVKESKQDESGMPNNRFLAERTGGTYSTLKVQPAELEDSGVYFCASSLVRGRGGYTFGSGTRLTVV.

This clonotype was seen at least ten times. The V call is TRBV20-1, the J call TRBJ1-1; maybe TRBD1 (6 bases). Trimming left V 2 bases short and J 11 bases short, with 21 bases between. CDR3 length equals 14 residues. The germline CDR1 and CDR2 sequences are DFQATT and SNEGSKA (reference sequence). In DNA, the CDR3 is TGCAGTGCTAGACCTATGGACAGTGGTCTAGTGGCTTTCTTT. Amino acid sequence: CSARPMDSGLVAFF.

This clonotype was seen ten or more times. Here the CDR3 DNA reads TGTGCCACCAGCGGGGACAGATTAAGAGAGACCCAGTACTTC. Its translation is CATSGDRLRETQYF. The chain combines TRBV15 with TRBJ2-5, with 7 bases lining up with TRBD1. The CDR3 runs to 14 residues. Germline CDR1 is LNHNV and CDR2 is YYDKDF (reference sequence). The trim removed 5 bases at V and 4 bases at J, leaving 7 bases unmatched.

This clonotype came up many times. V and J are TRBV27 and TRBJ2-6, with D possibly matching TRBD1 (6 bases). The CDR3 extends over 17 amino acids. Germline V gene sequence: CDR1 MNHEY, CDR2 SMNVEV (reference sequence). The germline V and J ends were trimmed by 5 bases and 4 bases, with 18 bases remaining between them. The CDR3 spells CASSPGTPLTGANVLTF. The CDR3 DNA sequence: TGTGCCAGCAGTCCCGGGACACCCCTCACCGGGGCCAACGTCCTGACTTTC.

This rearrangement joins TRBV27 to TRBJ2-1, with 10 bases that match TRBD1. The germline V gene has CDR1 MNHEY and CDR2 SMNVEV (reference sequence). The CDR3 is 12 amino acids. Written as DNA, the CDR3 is TGTATTACCGGGACAGGGGCCCATGAGCAGTTCTTC. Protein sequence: CITGTGAHEQFF.

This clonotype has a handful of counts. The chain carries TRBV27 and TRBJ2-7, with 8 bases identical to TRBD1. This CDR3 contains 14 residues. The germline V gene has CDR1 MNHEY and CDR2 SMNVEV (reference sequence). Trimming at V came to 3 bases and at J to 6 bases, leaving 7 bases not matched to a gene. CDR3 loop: CASSFGTGGAEQYF. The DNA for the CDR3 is TGTGCCAGCAGTTTCGGGACAGGTGGGGCCGAGCAGTACTTC.

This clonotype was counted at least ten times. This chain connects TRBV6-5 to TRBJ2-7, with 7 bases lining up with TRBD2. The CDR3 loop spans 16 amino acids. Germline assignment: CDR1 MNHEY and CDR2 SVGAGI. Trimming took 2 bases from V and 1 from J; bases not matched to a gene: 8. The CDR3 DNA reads TGTGCCAGCAGTTACCGGGGGGAGGGTAGTTCCTACGAGCAGTACTTC. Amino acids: CASSYRGEGSSYEQYF.

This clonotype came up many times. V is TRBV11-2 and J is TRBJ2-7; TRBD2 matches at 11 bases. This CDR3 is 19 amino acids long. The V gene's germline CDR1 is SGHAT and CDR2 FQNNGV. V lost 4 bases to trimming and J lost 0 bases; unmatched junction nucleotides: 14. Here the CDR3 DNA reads TGTGCCAGCAGCTATCCTGGTCTTAGCGGGGGGGACTTCTCCTACGAGCAGTACTTC. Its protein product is CASSYPGLSGGDFSYEQYF.

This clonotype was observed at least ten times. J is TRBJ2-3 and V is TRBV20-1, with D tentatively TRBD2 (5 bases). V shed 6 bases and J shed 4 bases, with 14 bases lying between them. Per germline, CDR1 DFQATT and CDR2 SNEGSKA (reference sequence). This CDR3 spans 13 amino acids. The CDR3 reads CSADVRLSDTQYF. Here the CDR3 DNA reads TGCAGTGCCGACGTTCGACTATCAGATACGCAGTATTTT.

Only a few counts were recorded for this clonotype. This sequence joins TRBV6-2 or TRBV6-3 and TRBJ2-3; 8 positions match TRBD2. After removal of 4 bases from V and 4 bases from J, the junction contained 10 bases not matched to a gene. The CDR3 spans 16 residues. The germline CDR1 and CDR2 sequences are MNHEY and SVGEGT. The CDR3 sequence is CASSSRLAGSADTQYF. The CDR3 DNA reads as TGTGCCAGCAGTTCCCGGCTAGCGGGTTCCGCAGATACGCAGTATTTT.

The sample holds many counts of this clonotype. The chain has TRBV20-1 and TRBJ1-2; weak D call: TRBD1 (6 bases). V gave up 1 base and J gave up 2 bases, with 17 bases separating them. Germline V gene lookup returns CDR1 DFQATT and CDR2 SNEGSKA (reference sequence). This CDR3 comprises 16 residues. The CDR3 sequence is CSARVNPTQGNYGYTF. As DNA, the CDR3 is TGCAGTGCTAGAGTAAACCCCACCCAGGGGAACTATGGCTACACCTTC.

The CDR3 here is CASTRGGVSDNSPLHF. In DNA, the CDR3 is TGTGCCAGCACCAGAGGAGGGGTTAGCGATAATTCACCCCTCCACTTT. This chain joins TRBV2 and TRBJ1-6; TRBD1 is a possible D gene (5 bases). Per germline, CDR1 SNHLY and CDR2 FYNNEI. V was shortened by 7 bases and J by 5 bases, with 18 bases between the two germline ends. This CDR3 is built from 16 residues.

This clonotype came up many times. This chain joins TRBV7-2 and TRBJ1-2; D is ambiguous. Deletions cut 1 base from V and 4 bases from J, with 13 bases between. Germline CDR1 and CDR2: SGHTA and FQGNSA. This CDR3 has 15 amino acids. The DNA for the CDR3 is TGTGCCAGCAGCTTAGTAGGCAGAGCATTCTATGGCTACACCTTC. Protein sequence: CASSLVGRAFYGYTF.

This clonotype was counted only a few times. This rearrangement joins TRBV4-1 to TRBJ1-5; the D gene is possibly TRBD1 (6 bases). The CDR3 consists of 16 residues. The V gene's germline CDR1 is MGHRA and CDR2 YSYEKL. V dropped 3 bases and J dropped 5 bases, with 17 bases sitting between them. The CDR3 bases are TGCGCCAGCAGCCAGGGGACACGCTCCGGCGATCAGCCCCAGCATTTT. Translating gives CASSQGTRSGDQPQHF.

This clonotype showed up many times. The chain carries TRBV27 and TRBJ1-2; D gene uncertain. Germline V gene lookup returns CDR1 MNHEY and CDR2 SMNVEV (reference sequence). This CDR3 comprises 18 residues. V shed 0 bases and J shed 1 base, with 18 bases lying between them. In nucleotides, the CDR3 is TGTGCCAGCAGTTTATCGGAGGACTCGCTTGGGTTTAACTATGGCTACACCTTC. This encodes CASSLSEDSLGFNYGYTF.

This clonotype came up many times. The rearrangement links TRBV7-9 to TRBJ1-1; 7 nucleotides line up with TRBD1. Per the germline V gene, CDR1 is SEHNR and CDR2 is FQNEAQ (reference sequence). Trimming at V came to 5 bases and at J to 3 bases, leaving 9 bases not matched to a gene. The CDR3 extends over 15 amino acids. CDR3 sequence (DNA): TGTGCCAGCAGCGTGACAGGGTATTCGGACACTGAAGCTTTCTTT. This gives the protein CASSVTGYSDTEAFF.

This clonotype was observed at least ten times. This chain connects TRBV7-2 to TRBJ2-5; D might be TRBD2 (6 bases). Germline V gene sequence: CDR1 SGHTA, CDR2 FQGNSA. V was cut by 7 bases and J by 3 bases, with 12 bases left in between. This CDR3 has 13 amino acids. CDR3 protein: CASTDSGEETQYF. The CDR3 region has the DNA TGTGCCAGCACCGATAGCGGAGAAGAGACCCAGTACTTC.

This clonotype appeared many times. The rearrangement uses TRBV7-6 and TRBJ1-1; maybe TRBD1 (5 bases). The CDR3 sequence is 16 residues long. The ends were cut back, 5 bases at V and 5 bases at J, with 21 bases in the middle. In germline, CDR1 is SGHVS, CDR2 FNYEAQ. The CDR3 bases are TGTGCCAGCAGCCGAGACGGGGGAAATACGGTAACTGAAGCTTTCTTT. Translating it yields CASSRDGGNTVTEAFF.

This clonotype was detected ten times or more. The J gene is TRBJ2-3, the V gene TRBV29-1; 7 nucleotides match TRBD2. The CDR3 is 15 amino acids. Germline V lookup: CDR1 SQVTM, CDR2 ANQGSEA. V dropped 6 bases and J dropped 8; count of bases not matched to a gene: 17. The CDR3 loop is CSVAASGSSTGTQYF. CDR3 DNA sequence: TGCAGCGTCGCAGCTAGCGGCTCTAGCACGGGTACGCAGTATTTT.

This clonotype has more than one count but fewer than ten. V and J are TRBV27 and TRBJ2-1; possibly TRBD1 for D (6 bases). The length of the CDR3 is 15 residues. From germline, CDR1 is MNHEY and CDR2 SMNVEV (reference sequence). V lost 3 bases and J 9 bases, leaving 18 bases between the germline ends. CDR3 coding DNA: TGTGCCAGCAGTTTTGACAGGAGAGAATCGGGTGAGCAGTTCTTC. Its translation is CASSFDRRESGEQFF.

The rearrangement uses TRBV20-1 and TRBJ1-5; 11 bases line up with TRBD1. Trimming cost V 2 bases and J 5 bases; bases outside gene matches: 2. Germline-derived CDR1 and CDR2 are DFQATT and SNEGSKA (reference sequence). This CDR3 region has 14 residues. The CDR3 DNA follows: TGCAGTGCTAGACCGGGACAGGGGGATCAGCCCCAGCATTTT. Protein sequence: CSARPGQGDQPQHF.

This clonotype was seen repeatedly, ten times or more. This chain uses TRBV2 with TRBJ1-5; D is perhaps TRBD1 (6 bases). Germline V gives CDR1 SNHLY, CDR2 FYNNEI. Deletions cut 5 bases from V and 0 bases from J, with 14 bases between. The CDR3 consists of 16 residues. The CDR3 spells CASSPNRRGSNQPQHF. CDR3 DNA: TGTGCCAGCAGTCCAAACCGCAGGGGTAGCAATCAGCCCCAGCATTTT.

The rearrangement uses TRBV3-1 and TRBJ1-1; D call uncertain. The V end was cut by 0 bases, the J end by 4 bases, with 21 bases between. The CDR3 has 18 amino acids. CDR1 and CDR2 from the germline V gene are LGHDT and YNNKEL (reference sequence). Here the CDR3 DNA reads TGTGCCAGCAGCCAAGACGCCGGGGTTTCCGGGTCGGGCACTGAAGCTTTCTTT. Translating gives CASSQDAGVSGSGTEAFF.

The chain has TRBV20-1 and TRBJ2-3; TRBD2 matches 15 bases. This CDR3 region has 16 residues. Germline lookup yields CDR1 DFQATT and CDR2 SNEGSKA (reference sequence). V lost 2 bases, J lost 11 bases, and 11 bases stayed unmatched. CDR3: CSARPTTGLAGGGQYF. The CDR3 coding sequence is TGCAGTGCTAGACCTACCACGGGACTAGCGGGAGGAGGGCAGTATTTT.

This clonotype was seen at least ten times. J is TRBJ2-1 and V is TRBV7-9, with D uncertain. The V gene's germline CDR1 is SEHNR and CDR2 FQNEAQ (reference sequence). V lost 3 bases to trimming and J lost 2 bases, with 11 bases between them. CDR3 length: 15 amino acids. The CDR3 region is CASSFMRGAYNEQFF. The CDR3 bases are TGTGCCAGCAGCTTCATGCGCGGAGCCTACAATGAGCAGTTCTTC.